This T cell receptor beta chain was observed in a study of blood T cell repertoires in COVID-19. Study-wide background: The origin of the acute and convalescent COVID-19 samples was the United States, Italy and Spain. From T cells, B-cell-depleted T cells, or PBMCs came the material, which was cDNA or gDNA.

CDR1 is SGHRS, CDR2 YFSETQ, per germline. This CDR3 has 15 amino acids. The V gene lost 2 bases and the J gene lost 4 bases, with 15 bases spanning the gap. The protocol was immunoSEQ multiplex PCR, while the TCRdb copy is restricted to in-frame clones and leaves out a portion. The sample holds a few hundred thousand clones; about 88% are singletons and the top ten take 1.5% to 2%. Sequenced input: peripheral blood. The chain links TRBV5-1 to TRBJ2-5; tentative D call: TRBD2 (6 bases). This TCR came from a man aged 65-85 years with acute or convalescent COVID-19. DNA for the CDR3: TGCGCCAGCAGCTTCTCGGGGGAGATGGGAGAGACCCAGTACTTC. Protein product: CASSFSGEMGETQYF. Supplemented by reference TRBV5-1 and TRBJ2-5, the full variable domain reads KAGVTQTPRYLIKTRGQQVTLSCSPISGHRSVSWYQQTPGQGLQFLFEYFSETQRNKGNFPGRFSGRQFSNSRSEMNVSTLELGDSALYLCASSFSGEMGETQYFGPGTRLLVL.